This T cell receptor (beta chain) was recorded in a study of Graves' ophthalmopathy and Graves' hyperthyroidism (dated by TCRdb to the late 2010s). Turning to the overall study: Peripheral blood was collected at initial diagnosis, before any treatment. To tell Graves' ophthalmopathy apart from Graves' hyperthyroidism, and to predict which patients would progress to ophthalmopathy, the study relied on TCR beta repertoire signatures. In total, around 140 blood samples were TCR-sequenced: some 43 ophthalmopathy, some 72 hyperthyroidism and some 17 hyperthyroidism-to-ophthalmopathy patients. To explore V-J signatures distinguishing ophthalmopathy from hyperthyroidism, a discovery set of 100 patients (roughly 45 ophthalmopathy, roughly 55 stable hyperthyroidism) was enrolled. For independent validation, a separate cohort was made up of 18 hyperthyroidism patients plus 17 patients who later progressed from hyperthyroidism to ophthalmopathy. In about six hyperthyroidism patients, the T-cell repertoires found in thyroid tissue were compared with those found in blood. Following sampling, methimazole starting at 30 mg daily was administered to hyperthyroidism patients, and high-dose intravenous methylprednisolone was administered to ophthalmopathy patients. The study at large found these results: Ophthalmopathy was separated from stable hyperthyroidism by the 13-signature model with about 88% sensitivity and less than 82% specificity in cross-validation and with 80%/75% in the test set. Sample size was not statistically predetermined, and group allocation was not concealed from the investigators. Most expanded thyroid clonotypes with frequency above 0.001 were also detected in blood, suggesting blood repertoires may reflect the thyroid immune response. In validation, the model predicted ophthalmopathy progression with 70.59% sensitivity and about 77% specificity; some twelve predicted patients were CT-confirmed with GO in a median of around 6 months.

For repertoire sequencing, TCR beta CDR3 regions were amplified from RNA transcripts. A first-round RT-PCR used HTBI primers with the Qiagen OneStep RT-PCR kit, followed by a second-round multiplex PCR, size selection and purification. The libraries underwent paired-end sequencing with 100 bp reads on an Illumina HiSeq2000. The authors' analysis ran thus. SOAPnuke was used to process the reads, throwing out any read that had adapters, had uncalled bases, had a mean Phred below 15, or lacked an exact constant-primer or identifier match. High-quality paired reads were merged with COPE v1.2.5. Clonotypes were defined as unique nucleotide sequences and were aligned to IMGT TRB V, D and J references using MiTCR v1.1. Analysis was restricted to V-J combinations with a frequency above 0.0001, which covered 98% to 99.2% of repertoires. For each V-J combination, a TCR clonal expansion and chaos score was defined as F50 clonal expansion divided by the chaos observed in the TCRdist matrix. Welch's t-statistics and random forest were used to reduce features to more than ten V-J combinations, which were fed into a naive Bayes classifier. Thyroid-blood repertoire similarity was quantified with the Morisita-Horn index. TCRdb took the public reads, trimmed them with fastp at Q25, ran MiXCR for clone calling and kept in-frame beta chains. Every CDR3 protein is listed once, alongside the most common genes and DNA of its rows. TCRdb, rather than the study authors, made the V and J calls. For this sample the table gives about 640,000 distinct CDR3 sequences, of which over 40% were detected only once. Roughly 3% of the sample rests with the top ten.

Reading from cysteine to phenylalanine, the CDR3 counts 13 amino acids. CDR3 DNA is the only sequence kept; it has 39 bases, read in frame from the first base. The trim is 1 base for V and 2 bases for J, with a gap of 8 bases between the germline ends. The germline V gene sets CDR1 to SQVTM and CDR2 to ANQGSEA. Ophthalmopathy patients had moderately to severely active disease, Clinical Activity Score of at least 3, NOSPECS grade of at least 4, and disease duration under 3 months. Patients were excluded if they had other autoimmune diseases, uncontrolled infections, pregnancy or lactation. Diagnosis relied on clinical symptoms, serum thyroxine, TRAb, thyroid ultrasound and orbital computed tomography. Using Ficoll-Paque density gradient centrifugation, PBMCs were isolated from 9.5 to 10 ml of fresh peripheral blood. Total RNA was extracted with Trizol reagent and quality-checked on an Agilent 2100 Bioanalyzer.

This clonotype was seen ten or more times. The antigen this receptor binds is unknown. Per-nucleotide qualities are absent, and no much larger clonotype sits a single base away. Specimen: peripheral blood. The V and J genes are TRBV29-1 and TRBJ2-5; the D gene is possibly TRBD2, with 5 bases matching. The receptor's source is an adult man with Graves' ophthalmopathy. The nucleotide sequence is TGCAGCGTTGAAGTTCAGCGGCAAGAGACCCAGTACTTC. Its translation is CSVEVQRQETQYF.